This TCR beta chain originates from a study of blood T cell repertoires in COVID-19. About the study: Whether acute or convalescent, the COVID-19 samples came from the United States, Italy and Spain. T cells, B-cell-depleted T cells, or PBMCs supplied cDNA or gDNA.

The ends lost 3 bases at V and 11 bases at J; junction bases unmatched: 14. Germline CDR1 reads LNHDA; CDR2 reads SQIVND (reference sequence). The CDR3 length is 16 residues. Per the study methods: By means of reference gene primer amplification, nucleated cell counts were estimated. Measured with immunoSEQ multiplex PCR; TCRdb has only the in-frame clones, and not every one. V, J and clone size derive from that table, while D and trimming were established from the DNA sequence. Among about 150,000 clones, roughly 91% were seen once, and the ten largest hold around 5%. Recruited during active infection, patients (from Seattle) were subsequently followed longitudinally.

The rearrangement links TRBV19 to TRBJ1-5; 9 nucleotides line up with TRBD1. This receptor was identified in a man in his late teens or twenties with COVID-19, enrolled during active disease. Specimen: peripheral blood. This chain's CDR3 is CASSIQGQGGFGAQHF. Written as DNA, the CDR3 is TGTGCCAGTAGTATTCAGGGACAGGGTGGGTTTGGAGCCCAGCATTTT.